These T cell receptor beta chains were read from a single sample in a study of T cell responses to AZD1222 COVID-19 vaccine. The protocol was immunoSEQ multiplex PCR, while the TCRdb copy is restricted to in-frame clones and leaves out a portion. The table includes tens of thousands of clones, 75% to 90% detected once. The material was peripheral blood, obtained 28 days after the second AZD1222 dose. These TCRs come from an adult who received the AZD1222 COVID-19 vaccine. Both conserved end residues are part of each CDR3. The D gene is left open where the match is weak. A clone size is listed for some rows: how often the clone was seen (once, few, many), or a class if it is expanded.

d_gene	v_gene	j_gene	abundance	CDR3aa	CDR3nt
TRBD1	TRBV6-6	TRBJ1-4	NA	CASSYGTGLEKLFF	TGTGCCAGCAGTTACGGGACAGGGCTCGAAAAACTGTTTTTT
NA	TRBV6-5	TRBJ1-1	NA	CASNLVATEAFF	TGTGCCAGCAACTTGGTAGCCACTGAAGCTTTCTTT
TRBD2	TRBV7-2	TRBJ2-7	NA	CASSPGLAGGPVGEQYF	TGTGCCAGCAGCCCGGGACTAGCGGGGGGGCCGGTAGGCGAGCAGTACTTC
TRBD1	TRBV18	TRBJ2-5	NA	CASSPLILQGKETQYF	TGTGCCAGCTCACCACTAATCCTACAGGGGAAAGAGACCCAGTACTTC
NA	TRBV9	TRBJ1-5	once	CASSGNPGQPQHF	TGTGCCAGCAGCGGAAATCCTGGTCAGCCCCAGCATTTT
NA	TRBV28	TRBJ1-6	NA	CASRGVRGLESPLHF	TGTGCCAGCAGAGGGGTACGGGGGCTTGAGTCACCCCTCCACTTT
NA	TRBV4-2	TRBJ1-6	NA	CASSQRIPGPSYNSPLHF	TGTGCCAGCAGCCAACGGATTCCGGGACCGAGCTATAATTCACCCCTCCACTTT
TRBD1	TRBV6-5	TRBJ1-2	NA	CASRTGGNYGYTF	TGTGCCAGCCGGACAGGGGGCAACTATGGCTACACCTTC
NA	TRBV10-3	TRBJ2-3	NA	CAIMVRGPQGDTQYF	TGTGCCATCATGGTCCGGGGCCCGCAGGGGGATACGCAGTATTTT
TRBD2	TRBV6-4	TRBJ2-2	NA	CASSQLAGGPGELFF	TGTGCCAGCAGTCAGCTAGCGGGAGGCCCCGGGGAGCTGTTTTTT
TRBD1	TRBV28	TRBJ2-7	NA	CASSRQGPYGEQYF	TGTGCCAGCAGCCGACAGGGCCCCTACGGCGAGCAGTACTTC
NA	TRBV5-1	TRBJ2-5	NA	CASSHLGEVETQYF	TGCGCCAGCAGCCACCTAGGGGAGGTGGAGACCCAGTACTTC
NA	TRBV12-3/TRBV12-4	TRBJ2-2	NA	CASSLAPVGELFF	TGTGCCAGCAGTTTAGCGCCTGTCGGGGAGCTGTTTTTT
NA	TRBV21-1	TRBJ1-1	NA	CASRLSVSGRAFF	TGTGCCAGCAGACTCAGCGTGTCCGGTCGAGCTTTCTTT
TRBD1	TRBV18	TRBJ1-1	NA	CASSPTGGTEAFF	TGTGCCAGCTCACCGACAGGGGGCACTGAAGCTTTCTTT
NA	TRBV28	TRBJ2-4	NA	CASSVDGTPKNIQYF	TGTGCCAGCTCCGTCGACGGGACACCTAAAAACATTCAGTACTTC
NA	TRBV11-2	TRBJ2-6	NA	CASSSGQFLSGANVLTF	TGTGCCAGCAGCTCTGGACAGTTTTTGTCTGGGGCCAACGTCCTGACTTTC
NA	TRBV25-1	TRBJ1-4	NA	CASSQRINEKLFF	TGTGCCAGCAGTCAACGGATTAATGAAAAACTGTTTTTT
TRBD1	TRBV27	TRBJ2-1	NA	CASSAPGTGYYNEQFF	TGTGCCAGCAGTGCCCCCGGGACAGGGTACTACAATGAGCAGTTCTTC
NA	TRBV2	TRBJ2-7	NA	CASSEAPPGAGEQYF	TGTGCCAGCAGTGAGGCCCCCCCCGGGGCTGGTGAGCAGTACTTC
TRBD1	TRBV19	TRBJ2-6	NA	CASSGTASGANVLTF	TGTGCCAGTAGCGGGACAGCATCTGGGGCCAACGTCCTGACTTTC
NA	TRBV25-1	TRBJ1-2	NA	CASSHNVRSRGGGYTF	TGTGCCAGCAGCCACAACGTAAGGTCCAGGGGCGGTGGCTACACCTTC
NA	TRBV6-6	TRBJ1-1	NA	CASSYSPGNTNTEAFF	TGTGCCAGCAGTTACTCCCCGGGGAATACGAACACTGAAGCTTTCTTT
NA	TRBV2	TRBJ2-2	NA	CASTQWATNTGELFF	TGTGCCAGCACCCAGTGGGCTACGAACACCGGGGAGCTGTTTTTT
TRBD1	TRBV13	TRBJ2-1	NA	CASSSLGGDRGLYNEQFF	TGTGCCAGCAGCTCCCTGGGGGGGGACAGGGGACTTTACAATGAGCAGTTCTTC
TRBD2	TRBV7-3	TRBJ2-2	NA	CASSLLPGGTGELFF	TGTGCCAGCAGCTTACTTCCGGGGGGCACCGGGGAGCTGTTTTTT
NA	TRBV27	TRBJ1-2	NA	CASSSTGGIGYTF	TGTGCCAGCAGTTCTACAGGTGGTATCGGCTACACCTTC
TRBD2	TRBV6-5	TRBJ2-7	NA	CASSLRRGGSPYEQYF	TGTGCCAGCAGTTTAAGGCGGGGGGGCTCGCCCTACGAGCAGTACTTC
NA	TRBV5-1	TRBJ2-7	NA	CASSRSTGQTGGHEQYF	TGCGCCAGCAGCCGATCGACAGGGCAGACTGGAGGGCACGAGCAGTACTTC
NA	TRBV6-5	TRBJ2-7	NA	CASSYRRHFSYEQYF	TGTGCCAGCAGTTATAGGAGACACTTCTCCTACGAGCAGTACTTC
NA	TRBV7-2	TRBJ2-7	once	CASSPTPLKQYF	TGTGCCAGCAGTCCTACCCCACTCAAGCAGTACTTC
TRBD1	TRBV18	TRBJ1-1	NA	CASSPRETGGFDTEAFF	TGTGCCAGCTCACCCCGGGAGACAGGGGGCTTCGACACTGAAGCTTTCTTT
NA	TRBV9	TRBJ1-1	NA	CASSVGRNTEAFF	TGTGCCAGCAGCGTAGGTAGGAACACTGAAGCTTTCTTT
TRBD1	TRBV2	TRBJ2-7	few	CASRGDRVRTYEQYF	TGTGCCAGCAGGGGGGACAGGGTGCGGACGTACGAGCAGTACTTC
NA	TRBV4-3	TRBJ1-6	NA	CASSQGFPPLHF	TGCGCCAGCAGCCAAGGTTTCCCACCCCTCCACTTT
NA	TRBV20-1	TRBJ1-5	NA	CSASQSSRLYQPQHF	TGCAGTGCTAGTCAAAGTTCTAGACTGTATCAGCCCCAGCATTTT
NA	TRBV3-1/TRBV3-2	TRBJ2-7	NA	CASSQRASSTYEQYF	TGTGCCAGCAGCCAACGAGCCAGTAGCACCTACGAGCAGTACTTC
TRBD2	TRBV11-1	TRBJ2-5	NA	CASSFGGGGGETQYF	TGTGCCAGCAGCTTTGGCGGGGGAGGAGGTGAGACCCAGTACTTC
NA	TRBV21-1	TRBJ1-1	NA	CASSRGVRHRLGDTEAFF	TGTGCCAGCAGCAGGGGGGTTAGACACCGTCTGGGGGACACTGAAGCTTTCTTT
NA	TRBV11-2	TRBJ2-1	NA	CASSNSVEWAHEQFF	TGTGCCAGCAGCAACTCCGTGGAGTGGGCCCATGAGCAGTTCTTC
NA	TRBV29-1	TRBJ2-5	NA	CSVGTVETQYF	TGCAGCGTTGGGACAGTCGAGACCCAGTACTTC
TRBD1	TRBV30	TRBJ1-3	NA	CAWTLDRGPGNTIYF	TGTGCCTGGACCCTAGACAGGGGGCCAGGAAACACCATATATTTT
NA	TRBV20-1	TRBJ2-1	NA	CSASTGSNEQFF	TGCAGTGCTAGTACCGGGAGCAATGAGCAGTTCTTC
NA	TRBV6-6	TRBJ1-2	NA	CASTPGGGYTF	TGTGCCAGCACCCCGGGGGGTGGCTACACCTTC
NA	TRBV6-5	TRBJ1-2	NA	CASSSSHLSGYTF	TGTGCCAGCAGTTCCTCCCACCTTAGTGGCTACACCTTC
NA	TRBV7-9	TRBJ1-4	large	CASSEAGASLSEKLFF	TGTGCCAGCAGCGAAGCGGGGGCCTCCCTGAGTGAAAAACTGTTTTTT
NA	TRBV9	TRBJ1-2	NA	CASSVSGGAVGYTF	TGTGCCAGCAGCGTAAGTGGGGGCGCGGTTGGCTACACCTTC
TRBD2	TRBV28	TRBJ2-3	NA	CASSEWGGGAPDTQYF	TGTGCCAGCAGCGAATGGGGCGGGGGGGCGCCAGATACGCAGTATTTT
TRBD1	TRBV11-3	TRBJ2-2	NA	CASSQGAPNTGELFF	TGTGCCTCCTCACAGGGGGCCCCGAACACCGGGGAGCTGTTTTTT
NA	TRBV24-1	TRBJ2-1	NA	CATRHRDPSNEQFF	TGTGCCACCAGACACCGGGACCCGAGCAATGAGCAGTTCTTC
TRBD2	TRBV30	TRBJ2-4	NA	CAWTRGRELDLAKNIQYF	TGTGCCTGGACTCGGGGGAGGGAATTAGACTTAGCCAAAAACATTCAGTACTTC
TRBD2	TRBV6-5	TRBJ2-5	NA	CASRARTSLRETQYF	TGTGCCAGCAGAGCGAGGACTAGTCTTCGGGAGACCCAGTACTTC